The 10 T cell receptor beta chains given below trace back to one sample, sequenced in a study of blood T cell repertoires in COVID-19. Repertoires were generated with immunoSEQ multiplex PCR, while TCRdb's copy carries only in-frame clones and drops some. The table records 110,000 or so clones, less than 90% of them present only once. Source material: peripheral blood. All receptors derive from a woman aged 60 to 75 with acute or convalescent COVID-19.

The chain carries TRBV9 and TRBJ1-4; 9 nucleotides match TRBD1. This CDR3 contains 15 residues. Germline lookup yields CDR1 SGDLS and CDR2 YYNGEE. Trimming at V came to 7 bases and at J to 7 bases, leaving 11 bases not matched to a gene. The CDR3 nucleotides are TGTGCCAGCGGGACAAGACAGGGGGTTGCTGAAAAACTGTTTTTT. It translates to CASGTRQGVAEKLFF.

This chain joins TRBV19 and TRBJ2-2, with 11 bases matching TRBD2. V trimming: 7 bases; J trimming: 6 bases; junction bases outside the gene matches: 13. Germline-derived CDR1 and CDR2 are LNHDA and SQIVND (reference sequence). This CDR3 comprises 17 residues. The CDR3 nucleotides read TGTGCCAGTACCGTCGGTAGCGGGAGGGCTGCGGCCGGGGAGCTGTTTTTT. Translation: CASTVGSGRAAAGELFF.

The rearrangement uses TRBV13 and TRBJ2-7; tentative D call: TRBD1 (6 bases). V lost 9 bases to trimming and J lost 2 bases, with 14 bases between them. Germline V gene data show CDR1 as PRHDT and CDR2 as FYEKMQ (reference sequence). CDR3 length: 13 amino acids. CDR3 amino acids: CASSEWGPYEQYF. CDR3 nucleotide sequence: TGTGCCAGTTCCGAATGGGGGCCCTACGAGCAGTACTTC.

The gene calls are TRBV6-1 and TRBJ1-2, with D unclear. Trimming left V 1 base short and J 3 bases short, with 9 bases between. The CDR3 runs to 14 residues. CDR1 and CDR2 from the germline V gene are MNHNS and SASEGT. The CDR3 loop is CASSEVVGDYGYTF. Written as DNA, the CDR3 is TGTGCCAGCAGTGAAGTGGTGGGAGACTATGGCTACACCTTC.

The V and J genes are TRBV9 and TRBJ2-1; 13 nucleotides align to TRBD2. Germline CDR1 is SGDLS and CDR2 is YYNGEE. J lost 6 bases, V lost 4 bases, and 13 bases had no gene match. This CDR3 contains 18 residues. Here the CDR3 reads CASSFGTSGTGRFNEQFF. The CDR3 DNA is TGTGCCAGCAGCTTCGGGACTAGCGGGACCGGCCGCTTCAATGAGCAGTTCTTC.

Note on this clone: The same CDR3 arises from other DNA sequences in this sample as well. The rearrangement joins TRBV19 to TRBJ1-1; TRBD1 matches at 8 bases. The CDR3 spans 13 residues. Germline loops: CDR1 LNHDA, CDR2 SQIVND (reference sequence). J gave up 5 bases and V 6 bases, and 5 bases lay outside the gene matches. CDR3 DNA: TGTGCCAGTAGAGACAGGGGCCGGACTGAAGCTTTCTTT. Translating it yields CASRDRGRTEAFF.

The V gene is TRBV5-1, the J gene TRBJ2-1, with D perhaps TRBD1 (5 bases). This CDR3 is 14 amino acids long. The germline gives CDR1 SGHRS, CDR2 YFSETQ. V gave up 1 base and J gave up 5 bases, with 10 bases separating them. CDR3 coding DNA: TGCGCCAGCAGCTTGTCTGGGGCGGACAATGAGCAGTTCTTC. Protein sequence: CASSLSGADNEQFF. Drawing the rest from reference TRBV5-1 and TRBJ2-1, the complete variable domain is KAGVTQTPRYLIKTRGQQVTLSCSPISGHRSVSWYQQTPGQGLQFLFEYFSETQRNKGNFPGRFSGRQFSNSRSEMNVSTLELGDSALYLCASSLSGADNEQFFGPGTRLTVL.

The chain links TRBV9 to TRBJ2-1, with D uncertain. The V gene lost 1 base and the J gene lost 6 bases, with 8 bases spanning the gap. CDR3 length: 13 residues. CDR1 and CDR2 from the germline V gene are SGDLS and YYNGEE. As DNA, the CDR3 is TGTGCCAGCAGCGTAAATTCAGGCAATGAGCAGTTCTTC. Translated, it gives CASSVNSGNEQFF.

The rearrangement joins TRBV5-1 to TRBJ1-1, with unresolved D. Trimming removed 5 bases at V and 1 base at J, with 15 bases between. Per germline, CDR1 SGHRS and CDR2 YFSETQ. This CDR3 region has 15 residues. The CDR3 coding sequence is TGCGCCAGCAGTTACGAAAGCTTCTCGAACACTGAAGCTTTCTTT. Translated: CASSYESFSNTEAFF.

The V call is TRBV5-1, the J call TRBJ2-3; weak D call: TRBD1 (6 bases). V gave up 4 bases and J gave up 1 base, with 16 bases separating them. The CDR3 is made up of 16 amino acids. CDR1 is SGHRS and CDR2 is YFSETQ in the germline V gene. This CDR3 reads CASSRGRTEGTDTQYF. The CDR3 DNA reads as TGCGCCAGCAGCCGAGGTCGGACAGAGGGCACAGATACGCAGTATTTT.